These T cell receptor beta chains were read from a single sample in a study of T-cell reconstitution after alpha-beta-depleted transplantation in children. TCRdb re-called the PCR reads through MiXCR, storing one row per CDR3 protein. The sample has about 360,000 distinct CDR3 sequences; about 14% are singletons. Here the sequenced sample was PBMCs, taken from the stem cell graft. The receptors were gathered from a human donor who donated a stem cell graft to a child with Fanconi anemia. Both conserved end residues are part of each CDR3. A D gene is named only where the DNA matches it firmly. The listing skips clone size in some rows; elsewhere it reads once, few, many or a size class.

>few|TRBJ1-5|.|TRBV20-1
TGCAGTGCTAGTAGCGGTCAGCCCCAGCATTTT
CSASSGQPQHF
>few|TRBJ2-5|.|TRBV5-1
TGCGCCAGCAGCTTGTATGGGTCCGTGGAGACCCAGTACTTC
CASSLYGSVETQYF
>.|TRBJ1-3|.|TRBV5-8
TGTGCCAGCAGCTTGGCCGGGACTAACTCTGGAAACACCATATATTTT
CASSLAGTNSGNTIYF
>few|TRBJ2-5|.|TRBV20-1
TGCAGTGCTAGTTTAATAATTCAAGAGACCCAGTACTTC
CSASLIIQETQYF
>.|TRBJ2-1|TRBD1|TRBV24-1
TGTGCCACCAGTGATCCGGGACAGGAAGAGCAGTTCTTC
CATSDPGQEEQFF
>.|TRBJ2-1|.|TRBV3-1
TGTGCCAGCAGCCAAGTACCCGGGGACAATGAGCAGTTCTTC
CASSQVPGDNEQFF
>.|TRBJ1-5|.|TRBV21-1
TGTGCCAGCAGCAAAGGGGAGGAAGGAAAGAGCCAGCCCCAGCATTTT
CASSKGEEGKSQPQHF
>.|TRBJ2-1|TRBD1|TRBV12-3/TRBV12-4
TGTGCCAGCAATGACAGGGCCAACAATGAGCAGTTCTTC
CASNDRANNEQFF
>.|TRBJ2-3|TRBD1|TRBV5-6
TGTGCCAGCAGCTCCCCCCTCGACAGGGTCAATACAGATACGCAGTATTTT
CASSSPLDRVNTDTQYF
>.|TRBJ2-5|.|TRBV7-2
TGTGCCAGCAGCCGGAGGAGGGATTTGTACCAAGAGACCCAGTACTTC
CASSRRRDLYQETQYF
>many|TRBJ2-3|.|TRBV5-5
TGTGCCAGCAGCTTATGGGACATAAGGCAGACAGATACGCAGTATTTT
CASSLWDIRQTDTQYF
>many|TRBJ1-5|.|TRBV28
TGTGCCAGCACTTCCTGGGGGCGGGGTCAGCCCCAGCATTTT
CASTSWGRGQPQHF
>.|TRBJ1-3|.|TRBV12-3/TRBV12-4
TGTGCCAGCACCTCCCCGGGGGGGGCCTCTGGAAACACCATATATTTT
CASTSPGGASGNTIYF
>many|TRBJ2-1|.|TRBV28
TGTGCCAGCAGCCTGACAGGACGGGAGCAGTTCTTC
CASSLTGREQFF
>.|TRBJ2-1|.|TRBV7-9
TGTGCCAGCAGCCCCCCGTTGATGAATGAGCAGTTCTTC
CASSPPLMNEQFF
>few|TRBJ1-1|.|TRBV5-1
TGCGCCAGCAGCTTGGGATTTATGAACACTGAAGCTTTCTTT
CASSLGFMNTEAFF
>few|TRBJ2-7|.|TRBV20-1
TGCAGTGCAACCGACAGGACCTACGAGCAGTACTTC
CSATDRTYEQYF
>many|TRBJ1-6|TRBD1|TRBV12-3/TRBV12-4
TGTGCCAGCAGTTTAATTGGCAGGGGGAATTCACCCCTCCACTTT
CASSLIGRGNSPLHF
>few|TRBJ2-1|.|TRBV15
TGTGCCACCAGCAGAGATAAGTCCTACAATGAGCAGTTCTTC
CATSRDKSYNEQFF
>many|TRBJ2-5|TRBD2|TRBV11-1
TGTGCCAGCAGCAAACCGGGACTAGCGGGGAGCGCCTCACAAGAGACCCAGTACTTC
CASSKPGLAGSASQETQYF
>.|TRBJ2-5|TRBD2|TRBV20-1
TGCAGTGCTACCCGGGGGGGCGAAGAGACCCAGTACTTC
CSATRGGEETQYF
>.|TRBJ1-2|.|TRBV10-3
TGTGCCATCAGTGAAGAGGTCAGAAGGGGCTACACCTTC
CAISEEVRRGYTF
>few|TRBJ1-2|.|TRBV29-1
TGCAGCGTTGCCCCCTTTGAGGGTCGTGAAAACTATGGCTACACCTTC
CSVAPFEGRENYGYTF
>.|TRBJ2-7|.|TRBV6-2/TRBV6-3
TGTGCCAGCAGAGCAGGAGGCTTCATTTACGAGCAGTACTTC
CASRAGGFIYEQYF
>.|TRBJ1-2|.|TRBV7-9
TGTGCCAGCAGCCAACAGGGCATCTATGGCTACACCTTC
CASSQQGIYGYTF
>few|TRBJ2-3|.|TRBV4-3
TGCGCCAGCAGCCAAGCAGCAGCCACAGATACGCAGTATTTT
CASSQAAATDTQYF
>.|TRBJ2-1|.|TRBV2
TGTGCCAGCAGCCTCAGGGACTACAATGAGCAGTTCTTC
CASSLRDYNEQFF
>few|TRBJ1-4|.|TRBV7-9
TGTGCCAGCAGCTTTGAGGGTTTGGAAAAACTGTTTTTT
CASSFEGLEKLFF
>many|TRBJ1-1|.|TRBV20-1
TGCAGTGCTAGTTGGGCCGGTGGAGGCACTGAAGCTTTCTTT
CSASWAGGGTEAFF
>.|TRBJ2-2|.|TRBV5-1
TGCGCCAGCAGCTCCCCCACGGGGCGGAGAAACACCGGGGAGCTGTTTTTT
CASSSPTGRRNTGELFF
>few|TRBJ1-1|TRBD1|TRBV7-9
TGTGCCAGCAGCTCCCGGGACAGAGGGAACACTGAAGCTTTCTTT
CASSSRDRGNTEAFF
>few|TRBJ2-1|.|TRBV9
TGTGCCAGCAGCGTAGGGGACCTAGTGTATTACAATGAGCAGTTCTTC
CASSVGDLVYYNEQFF
>many|TRBJ2-5|.|TRBV4-2
TGTGCCAGCAGCCGTGCGGGGTACCAAGAGACCCAGTACTTC
CASSRAGYQETQYF
>.|TRBJ2-5|TRBD2|TRBV20-1
TGCAGTGCTAGGCTTAGCGGGGGGCAAGAGACCCAGTACTTC
CSARLSGGQETQYF
>few|TRBJ1-5|TRBD1|TRBV20-1
TGCAGTGCGGCCGGGACAGCGAGCAATCAGCCCCAGCATTTT
CSAAGTASNQPQHF
>few|TRBJ1-4|TRBD1|TRBV5-5
TGTGCCAGCAGTTGGACAGGGAGGGAAAAACTGTTTTTT
CASSWTGREKLFF
>once|TRBJ1-6|TRBD1|TRBV10-3
TGTGCCATCAGCCCCACAGGGGAAACTTCACCCCTCCACTTT
CAISPTGETSPLHF
>few|TRBJ1-5|.|TRBV7-9
TGTGCCAGCAGCGAACGCGGGGATCAGCCCCAGCATTTT
CASSERGDQPQHF
>few|TRBJ1-1|TRBD1|TRBV6-1
TGTGCCAGCTCGGACAGGGGATCGCGAACTGAAGCTTTCTTT
CASSDRGSRTEAFF
>few|TRBJ1-5|TRBD1|TRBV6-1
TGTGCCAGCGGGGACAGGGGACCCAATCAGCCCCAGCATTTT
CASGDRGPNQPQHF
>many|TRBJ1-5|.|TRBV6-1
TGTGCCAGCAGTGAAGAGGTAGGGGACTATAGCAATCAGCCCCAGCATTTT
CASSEEVGDYSNQPQHF
>few|TRBJ1-5|TRBD1|TRBV7-9
TGTGCCAACAAGATGGGGACAGGGGATAGCAATCAGCCCCAGCATTTT
CANKMGTGDSNQPQHF
>.|TRBJ1-1|TRBD1|TRBV4-2
TGTGCCAGCAGCCAACCGACAGGGCTCACTGAAGCTTTCTTT
CASSQPTGLTEAFF
>.|TRBJ1-2|.|TRBV4-1
TGCGCCAGCAGCCAAGACGTTTCAGGGCGAGGCTACACCTTC
CASSQDVSGRGYTF
>.|TRBJ1-3|.|TRBV12-3/TRBV12-4
TGTGCCAGCAGATACCCTAGGAGCTCTGGAAACACCATATATTTT
CASRYPRSSGNTIYF